This T cell receptor beta chain derives from a study of CD8 T cells in ankylosing spondylitis. Per germline, CDR1 SQVTM and CDR2 ANQGSEA. The CDR3 loop spans 14 amino acids. With 4 bases clipped from V and 5 bases from J, the junction kept 7 bases outside the gene matches. This clonotype appeared many times. TCRdb passed the 5' RACE reads through MiXCR, listing each CDR3 protein once. There are about 170,000 distinct CDR3 sequences in the sample; about a sixth occur only once, and about 7.8% lies in the top ten. The sequencing input was blood, either unsorted or a sorted T cell fraction (not recorded which). The chain joins TRBV29-1 to TRBJ2-1, with TRBD1 matching 8 bases. The receptor's source is a male donor with ankylosing spondylitis or in good health (not recorded which). The CDR3 DNA follows: TGCAGCGTTGTAGGACAGGGATCGCACAATGAGCAGTTCTTC. Its translation: CSVVGQGSHNEQFF.